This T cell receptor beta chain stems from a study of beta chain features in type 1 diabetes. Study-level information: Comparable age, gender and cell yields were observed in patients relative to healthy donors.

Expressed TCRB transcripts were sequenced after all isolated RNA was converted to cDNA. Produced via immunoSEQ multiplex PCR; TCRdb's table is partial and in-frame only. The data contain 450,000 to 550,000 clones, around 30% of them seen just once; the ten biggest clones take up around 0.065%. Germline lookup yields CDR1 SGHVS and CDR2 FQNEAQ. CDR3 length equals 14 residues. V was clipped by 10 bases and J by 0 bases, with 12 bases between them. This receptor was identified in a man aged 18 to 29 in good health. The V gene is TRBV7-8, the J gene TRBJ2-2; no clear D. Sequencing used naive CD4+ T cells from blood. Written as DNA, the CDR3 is TGTGCCACCGCGCAGCTCGCGAACACCGGGGAGCTGTTTTTT. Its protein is CATAQLANTGELFF.